Below, one T cell receptor (beta chain) is given with its context. Its matching antigen is unknown. A junction boundary mismatches the germline segment, possibly from a read error. The data were obtained in a study of vaccination effects on CD4 cells after COVID-19. Following 10 days of culture, CD4+ T cells were isolated. The authors replaced half the medium with IL-2 medium on days 3 and 7. Germline values: CDR1 SGHNT, CDR2 YENEEA. The CDR3 contains 12 residues. Study conclusions and caveats: Healthy vaccinees' vaccine-induced clones included only 1 of 255 that recognized common cold coronaviruses.

Method: immunoSEQ multiplex PCR; TCRdb's copy keeps in-frame clones and lacks some. The table has 25,000 to 30,000 clones, 65% seen once. This receptor was identified in a human donor who received a COVID-19 vaccine. This sequence joins TRBV11-3 and TRBJ2-7; 10 bases map to TRBD2. The sequenced sample was CD4+ T cells from PBMCs cultured without peptide, obtained before COVID-19 vaccination. The DNA for the CDR3 is TGTGCCAGCAGCTTAGGGACTAGCGGTATCCACTTC. Translation gives CASSLGTSGIHF.